The entry below describes one T cell receptor beta chain. The antigen remains undetermined. Per germline, CDR1 SGHTA and CDR2 FQGTGA. The CDR3 covers 13 residues. cDNA libraries for TRB were generated by 5' RACE incorporating UMI labels. TCRdb reanalyzed the 5' RACE reads and collapses them to one entry per CDR3 protein, without DNA. This sample's table reports 140,000 to 150,000 distinct CDR3 sequences. This sample was taken from a study of CXCR3-negative and CXCR3-positive naive CD8 T cells. About the research overall: Sequencing yielded 120 million to 150 million TRB reads, roughly 1.5 +/- 0.3 million per library. Study findings and constraints: Within a donor, both naive subsets shared TRBV-TRBJ usage, unlike memory cells. A higher hydrophobicity marked the TRB CDR3s of CXCR3-positive naive cells versus CXCR3-negative naive cells. Cryopreservation partially lowered CXCR3 expression, so most assays used fresh PBMCs. Memory CD8+ cells had much lower diversity, and both naive subsets had comparably high diversity.

The genes are TRBV7-3 and TRBJ2-5. Material for sequencing was naive CXCR3+ CD8+ T cells from blood. Documented subset: CD45RO-CCR7+CD27+CD95- naive CD8+ T cells expressing CXCR3 (TNR3+). This sequence originates from a human donor in good health. Some clones in this sample may be carry-over from other donors' samples. CDR3 loop: CASSLYGMETQYF.